Below are 29 T cell receptor beta chains sequenced from a single sample in a study of control samples from healthy donors and cancer patients. Here immunoSEQ multiplex PCR was the method, and the copy in TCRdb shows in-frame clones only, minus some. Of approximately 140,000 clones in the sample, 75% to 90% were seen once. Sequencing was carried out using blood. The source of these receptors is a woman in her thirties in good health.

The V gene is TRBV11-1, the J gene TRBJ1-1; D gene uncertain. With 5 bases removed from V and 4 bases from J, the gap between germline ends came to 11 bases. The CDR3 extends over 13 amino acids. CDR1 and CDR2 from the germline V gene are SGHAT and FQDESV (reference sequence). In DNA form, the CDR3 reads TGTGCCAGCAGCAGGACGGAGATCACTGAAGCTTTCTTT. As protein: CASSRTEITEAFF.

The rearrangement uses TRBV27 and TRBJ1-4; D unresolved. This CDR3 spans 16 amino acids. Germline V CDR1 and CDR2: MNHEY, SMNVEV (reference sequence). Trimming took 3 bases from V and 0 from J, leaving 11 bases between them. The CDR3 reads CASSFTVGATNEKLFF. The CDR3 DNA reads as TGTGCCAGCAGTTTCACGGTGGGCGCAACTAATGAAAAACTGTTTTTT. Supplemented by reference TRBV27 and TRBJ1-4, the full variable domain reads EAQVTQNPRYLITVTGKKLTVTCSQNMNHEYMSWYRQDPGLGLRQIYYSMNVEVTDKGDVPEGYKVSRKEKRNFPLILESPSPNQTSLYFCASSFTVGATNEKLFFGSGTQLSVL.

The V gene is TRBV7-9, the J gene TRBJ2-7, with 7 bases matching TRBD2. V dropped 8 bases and J dropped 5; count of bases not matched to a gene: 6. CDR3 size: 12 residues. The germline V gene encodes CDR1 SEHNR and CDR2 FQNEAQ (reference sequence). As DNA, the CDR3 is TGTGCCAGCGGACTAGTGTCAGACGAGCAGTACTTC. Its translation is CASGLVSDEQYF.

The chain is built from TRBV15 and TRBJ2-7, with D perhaps matching TRBD1 (5 bases). V lost 0 bases to trimming and J lost 1 base, with 10 bases between them. CDR1 is LNHNV and CDR2 is YYDKDF in the germline V gene (reference sequence). The CDR3 is 15 residues long. The CDR3: CATSRDGARSYEQYF. CDR3 sequence (DNA): TGTGCCACCAGCAGAGATGGGGCTAGATCCTACGAGCAGTACTTC.

The V and J genes are TRBV19 and TRBJ1-2; D is possibly TRBD1 (5 bases). The CDR3 totals 13 residues. The V end was cut by 7 bases, the J end by 1 base, with 10 bases between. The germline CDR1 and CDR2 sequences are LNHDA and SQIVND (reference sequence). In nucleotides, the CDR3 is TGTGCCAGTACCGGGACGGATAACTATGGCTACACCTTC. Translated: CASTGTDNYGYTF.

A word on this clone: At one of its ends the junction is not consistent with the germline gene, which may arise from a read error. The V gene is TRBV2, the J gene TRBJ1-5; perhaps TRBD1 as D (6 bases). CDR3 length equals 14 residues. The germline CDR1 and CDR2 sequences are SNHLY and FYNNEI. In nucleotides, the CDR3 is TGTGCCAGCAGGGAAGGGGGGAGCAATCAGCCCCAGCATTTT. It specifies CASREGGSNQPQHF.

This clone was found once. This chain uses TRBV4-1 with TRBJ2-2; the match to TRBD1 covers 11 bases. The V segment lost 3 bases and the J segment 6 bases; nucleotides outside the gene matches: 3. Germline assignment: CDR1 MGHRA and CDR2 YSYEKL. CDR3 length equals 15 residues. In DNA, the CDR3 is TGCGCCAGCAGCCACCCGGGACAGGGGGCCGGGGAGCTGTTTTTT. This gives the protein CASSHPGQGAGELFF.

In its sample, this clone was seen a few times. The chain carries TRBV27 and TRBJ1-1; possible D gene TRBD1, 5 bases. The CDR3 is made up of 12 amino acids. CDR1 is MNHEY, CDR2 SMNVEV, per germline (reference sequence). Trimming pared 3 bases from V and 4 bases from J, leaving 6 bases between. The CDR3 reads CASSFQGTEAFF. CDR3 sequence (DNA): TGTGCCAGCAGTTTTCAGGGCACTGAAGCTTTCTTT.

The chain is built from TRBV7-6 and TRBJ1-3; 7 nucleotides line up with TRBD1. The V and J ends lost 4 bases and 0 bases, in that order; junction bases with no gene match: 6. This CDR3 region has 16 residues. The germline gives CDR1 SGHVS, CDR2 FNYEAQ. CDR3 DNA sequence: TGTGCCAGCAGCTCGGGACAGTTTAACTCTGGAAACACCATATATTTT. Protein sequence: CASSSGQFNSGNTIYF. The full variable domain, rest sourced from reference TRBV7-6 and TRBJ1-3, is GAGVSQSPRYKVTKRGQDVALRCDPISGHVSLYWYRQALGQGPEFLTYFNYEAQQDKSGLPNDRFSAERPEGSISTLTIQRTEQRDSAMYRCASSSGQFNSGNTIYFGEGSWLTVV.

In this sample, this clone turned up once. One junction end disagrees with the germline gene, perhaps due to a read error. This chain joins TRBV4-2 and TRBJ2-5; D may be TRBD1 (6 bases). Germline loops: CDR1 LGHNA, CDR2 YNFKEQ. This CDR3 has 15 amino acids. The CDR3 protein is CASKLGAEPREAQYF. CDR3 nucleotide sequence: TGTGCTTCAAAGCTGGGGGCAGAGCCAAGAGAGGCCCAGTACTTC.

The chain joins TRBV30 to TRBJ1-1; 7 bases match TRBD1. Germline V gene sequence: CDR1 GTSNPN, CDR2 SVGIG (reference sequence). Germline trimming cut 0 bases from V and 5 bases from J; bases unmatched to any gene: 3. The length of the CDR3 is 13 residues. For the CDR3, the DNA is TGTGCCTGGAGTGTTGGCAGGGGGACTGAAGCTTTCTTT. It encodes CAWSVGRGTEAFF.

This chain joins TRBV19 and TRBJ2-7, with D uncertain. The germline V gene has CDR1 LNHDA and CDR2 SQIVND (reference sequence). This CDR3 is 10 amino acids long. V gave up 4 bases and J gave up 9 bases, with 7 bases separating them. Written as DNA, the CDR3 is TGTGCCAGTAGTACGGCGTCGCAGTACTTC. Amino acid sequence: CASSTASQYF.

This clone was observed a handful of times. This chain links TRBV9 with TRBJ1-1; D uncertain. The CDR3 extends over 14 amino acids. V was clipped by 0 bases and J by 1 base, with 7 bases between them. Germline V CDR1 and CDR2: SGDLS, YYNGEE. The CDR3 region is CASSVVVTNTEAFF. DNA of the CDR3: TGTGCCAGCAGCGTAGTGGTCACGAACACTGAAGCTTTCTTT.

V is TRBV27 and J is TRBJ2-2; D may correspond to TRBD1 or TRBD2 (6 bases each). This CDR3 has 15 amino acids. Trimming took 0 bases from V and 5 from J, leaving 10 bases between them. CDR1 MNHEY and CDR2 SMNVEV come from the germline V gene (reference sequence). The CDR3 coding sequence is TGTGCCAGCAGTTTATCAGGGGGGAGAACCGGGGAGCTGTTTTTT. Translating it yields CASSLSGGRTGELFF.

The V call is TRBV21-1, the J call TRBJ2-1; the table gives TRBD1 as D, unverified against the DNA. TRBV21-1 is termed a pseudogene. CDR3 length: 18 amino acids. The CDR3 loop reads CASSKNAGGPFFLREQFF. Here the CDR3 DNA reads TGTGCCAGCAGCAAAAATGCAGGGGGCCCCTTTTTTCTACGGGAGCAGTTCTTC.

The chain employs TRBV7-2 and TRBJ2-7; 9 bases agree with TRBD2. This CDR3 spans 17 amino acids. Losses at the gene ends were 1 base for V and 9 bases for J; bases not matched to a gene: 16. Germline V gene data show CDR1 as SGHTA and CDR2 as FQGNSA. The CDR3 protein is CASSLDGGETSGPLQYF. As DNA, the CDR3 is TGTGCCAGCAGCTTAGACGGGGGGGAGACTAGCGGTCCCTTGCAGTACTTC.

The rearrangement uses TRBV5-1 and TRBJ2-2; 14 bases line up with TRBD2. Germline CDR1 SGHRS, CDR2 YFSETQ. The CDR3 is 21 residues long. Unmatched junction bases numbered 19, after V lost 5 bases and J lost 4 bases. CDR3: CASRHTGTAQGTSGGTGELFF. CDR3 bases: TGCGCCAGCAGACATACCGGGACAGCCCAGGGGACTAGCGGGGGCACCGGGGAGCTGTTTTTT.

The gene calls are TRBV5-6 and TRBJ2-7, with a tentative D call TRBD2 (6 bases). The CDR3 consists of 15 residues. CDR1 is SGHDT and CDR2 is YYEEEE in the germline V gene. Deletions cut 0 bases from V and 3 bases from J, with 13 bases between. CDR3: CASSLEVSGYYEQYF. In DNA, the CDR3 is TGTGCCAGCAGCTTGGAGGTTAGCGGATACTACGAGCAGTACTTC.

This clone was seen only a few times. The chain recombines TRBV6-5 with TRBJ2-1, with D tentatively TRBD1 or TRBD2 (5 bases each). V was pared by 4 bases and J by 3 bases, with 10 bases between. The CDR3 has 14 residues. CDR1 and CDR2 from the germline V gene are MNHEY and SVGAGI. CDR3 amino acids: CASSFRDGYNEQFF. The CDR3 DNA follows: TGTGCCAGCAGTTTCCGGGACGGCTACAATGAGCAGTTCTTC.

The gene calls are TRBV5-8 and TRBJ2-5; 7 bases match TRBD1. CDR3 size: 13 residues. Per germline, CDR1 SGHTS and CDR2 YDEGEE. Trimming removed 1 base from V and 4 bases from J; junction bases left unmatched: 1. The CDR3 reads CASSLKGAETQYF. CDR3 DNA sequence: TGTGCCAGCAGCTTGAAGGGGGCAGAGACCCAGTACTTC.

V is TRBV6-4 and J is TRBJ1-1; 8 bases match TRBD1. This CDR3 has 15 amino acids. Trimming took 5 bases from V and 6 from J; bases not matched to a gene: 11. The germline V gene has CDR1 MRHNA and CDR2 SNTAGT. The CDR3 spells CASSNQGAAIAEAFF. CDR3 DNA sequence: TGTGCCAGCAGTAACCAGGGGGCCGCAATCGCTGAAGCTTTCTTT.

V gene TRBV7-3 combines with J gene TRBJ2-7; 7 bases line up with TRBD1. The ends lost 5 bases at V and 4 bases at J; junction bases unmatched: 23. Germline CDR1 SGHTA, CDR2 FQGTGA. This CDR3 has 19 amino acids. This CDR3 reads CASSRTTGELPTRYYEQYF. For the CDR3, the DNA is TGTGCCAGCAGCCGAACTACAGGGGAGCTGCCTACCCGATATTACGAGCAGTACTTC. The complete variable domain, with remaining parts taken from reference TRBV7-3 and TRBJ2-7, reads GAGVSQTPSNKVTEKGKYVELRCDPISGHTALYWYRQSLGQGPEFLIYFQGTGAADDSGLPNDRFFAVRPEGSVSTLKIQRTERGDSAVYLCASSRTTGELPTRYYEQYFGPGTRLTVT.

The rearrangement uses TRBV5-1 and TRBJ1-6, with a tentative D call TRBD1 (5 bases). V was cut by 1 base and J by 7 bases, with 6 bases left in between. Germline values: CDR1 SGHRS, CDR2 YFSETQ. This CDR3 has 13 residues. CDR3 residues: CASSLSGNSPLHF. CDR3 DNA sequence: TGCGCCAGCAGCTTGTCAGGGAATTCACCCCTCCACTTT.

The rearrangement uses TRBV5-1 and TRBJ2-5, with D possibly being TRBD1 (6 bases). The CDR3 covers 14 residues. V was pared by 4 bases and J by 2 bases, with 12 bases between. Per germline, CDR1 SGHRS and CDR2 YFSETQ. The CDR3 nucleotides read TGCGCCAGCAGCCTACAGGACAGACAAGAGACCCAGTACTTC. Residues: CASSLQDRQETQYF.

The count of this clone is one. The J gene is TRBJ2-3, the V gene TRBV5-1; the match to TRBD2 covers 9 bases. This CDR3 has 15 residues. Trimming cost V 5 bases and J 4 bases; bases outside gene matches: 8. Per germline, CDR1 SGHRS and CDR2 YFSETQ. The CDR3 DNA is TGCGCCAGCAGTCTCAAGCGGGAGGTTTCAGATACGCAGTATTTT. Translation: CASSLKREVSDTQYF.

The V and J genes are TRBV30 and TRBJ2-5, with TRBD2 matching 9 bases. V gave up 0 bases and J gave up 1 base; unmatched junction bases: 3. Germline V gene lookup returns CDR1 GTSNPN and CDR2 SVGIG (reference sequence). CDR3 length: 15 residues. As DNA, the CDR3 is TGTGCCTGGAGTGTAGGCGGGGGGGCCCAAGAGACCCAGTACTTC. It codes for CAWSVGGGAQETQYF.

This chain uses TRBV5-1 with TRBJ2-5, with 7 bases aligning to TRBD2. The CDR3 consists of 13 residues. Germline values: CDR1 SGHRS, CDR2 YFSETQ. The V and J ends lost 0 bases and 5 bases, in that order; junction bases with no gene match: 1. CDR3 sequence reads: CASSLDSGETQYF. DNA of the CDR3: TGCGCCAGCAGCTTGGATAGCGGGGAGACCCAGTACTTC. Filled out from reference TRBV5-1 and TRBJ2-5, the complete variable domain reads KAGVTQTPRYLIKTRGQQVTLSCSPISGHRSVSWYQQTPGQGLQFLFEYFSETQRNKGNFPGRFSGRQFSNSRSEMNVSTLELGDSALYLCASSLDSGETQYFGPGTRLLVL.

The CDR3 loop reads CASSLAISGAPAYNEQFF. The CDR3 DNA is TGTGCCAGCAGCTTGGCAATTAGCGGCGCCCCTGCCTACAATGAGCAGTTCTTC. V gene TRBV5-5 combines with J gene TRBJ2-1, with D possibly matching TRBD2 (6 bases). CDR3 length: 18 amino acids. Germline CDR1 is SGHKS and CDR2 is YYEKEE (reference sequence). V gave up 0 bases and J gave up 2 bases, with 18 bases separating them.

The CDR3 sequence is CATRSSGDNEKLFF. The CDR3 nucleotides are TGTGCCACTAGATCGTCGGGGGACAATGAAAAACTGTTTTTT. The J gene is TRBJ1-4, the V gene TRBV19, with a possible D match to TRBD1 (5 bases). V dropped 10 bases and J dropped 5 bases, with 17 bases sitting between them. The CDR3 loop spans 14 amino acids. Germline V CDR1 and CDR2: LNHDA, SQIVND (reference sequence).